This T cell receptor beta chain is from a study of identical twins. Study-level results: Out-of-frame alpha sequences common to twins exhibited a surplus of low generation probability. High-abundance cord blood beta clonotypes had fewer insertions; memory repertoires showed none.

From the 5' RACE reads, TCRdb called clonotypes with MiXCR, one entry per CDR3 protein. This sample has around 370,000 distinct CDR3 sequences, with 8.5% to 10% found just once. The CDR3 covers 15 residues. CDR1 is SGHTA, CDR2 FQGNSA, per germline. The junction had 8 bases not matched to a gene; V was cut back by 7 bases and J by 4 bases. A few counts support this clonotype. The antigen is undetermined. The source of this sequence is a woman aged 45-60 years in good health. The chain couples TRBV7-2 to TRBJ2-3; TRBD2 agrees at 10 bases. The sample taken for sequencing was naive T cells sorted from blood. The CDR3 sequence is CASNPLAGPSDTQYF. The CDR3 DNA reads as TGTGCCAGCAACCCACTAGCGGGGCCCTCAGATACGCAGTATTTT.